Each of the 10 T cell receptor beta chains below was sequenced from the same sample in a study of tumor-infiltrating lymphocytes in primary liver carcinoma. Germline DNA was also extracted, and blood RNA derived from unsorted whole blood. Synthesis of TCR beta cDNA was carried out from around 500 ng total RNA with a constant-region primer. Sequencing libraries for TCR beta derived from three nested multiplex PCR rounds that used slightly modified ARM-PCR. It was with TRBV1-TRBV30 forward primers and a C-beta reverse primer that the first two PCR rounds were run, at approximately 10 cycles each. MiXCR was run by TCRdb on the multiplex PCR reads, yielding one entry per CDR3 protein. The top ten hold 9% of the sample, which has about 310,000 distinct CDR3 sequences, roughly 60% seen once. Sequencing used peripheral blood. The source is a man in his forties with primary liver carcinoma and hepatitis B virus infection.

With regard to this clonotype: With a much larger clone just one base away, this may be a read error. CDR3 sequence: CASSEGDRGLINLFF. The CDR3, as DNA: TGTGCCAGCAGTGAAGGCGACAGGGGGCTAATTAATCTGTTTTTT. The gene calls are TRBV6-1 and TRBJ1-4; 10 bases are a match to TRBD1. The CDR3 contains 15 residues. V lost 1 base to trimming and J lost 14 bases; unmatched junction nucleotides: 10. From germline, CDR1 is MNHNS and CDR2 SASEGT.

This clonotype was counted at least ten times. The CDR3, as DNA: TGTGCCAGCAGCTACACGTCCTCGATTGACAGGAATGAGCAGTTCTTC. Its translation is CASSYTSSIDRNEQFF. The V and J genes are TRBV14 and TRBJ2-1, with a tentative D call TRBD1 (6 bases). Germline CDR1 SGHDN, CDR2 FVKESK. The CDR3 contains 16 residues. V was clipped by 5 bases and J by 7 bases, with 21 bases between them.

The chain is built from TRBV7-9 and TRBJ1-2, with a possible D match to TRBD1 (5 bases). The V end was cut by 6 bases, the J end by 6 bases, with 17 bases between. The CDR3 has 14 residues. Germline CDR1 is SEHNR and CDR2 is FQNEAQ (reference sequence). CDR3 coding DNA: TGTGCCAGCAGGTGGGACGGGGCGTTTCATGGCTACACCTTC. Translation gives CASRWDGAFHGYTF.

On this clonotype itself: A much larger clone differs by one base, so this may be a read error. Written as DNA, the CDR3 is TGCAGCGTTGGGGGACAGGGAATCAATCAGCCCCAGCATTTT. Amino acid sequence: CSVGGQGINQPQHF. This rearrangement joins TRBV29-1 to TRBJ1-5; 9 bases align to TRBD1. The length of the CDR3 is 14 residues. J lost 3 bases, V lost 4 bases, and 4 bases had no gene match. Germline-derived CDR1 and CDR2 are SQVTM and ANQGSEA.

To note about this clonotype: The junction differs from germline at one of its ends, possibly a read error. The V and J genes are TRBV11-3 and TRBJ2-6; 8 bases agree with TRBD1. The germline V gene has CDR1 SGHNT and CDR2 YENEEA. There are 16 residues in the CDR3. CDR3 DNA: TGTACCAGCAGCTCAGGGGGCGCGTCTGGGGCCGACATCCTGACTTTC. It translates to CTSSSGGASGADILTF.

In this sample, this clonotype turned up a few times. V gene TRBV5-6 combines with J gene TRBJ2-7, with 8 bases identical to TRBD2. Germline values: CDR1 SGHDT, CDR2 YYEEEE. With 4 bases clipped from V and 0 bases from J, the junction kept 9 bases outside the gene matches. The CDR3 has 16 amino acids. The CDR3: CASSLLTSGSSYEQYF. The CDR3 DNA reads TGTGCCAGCAGCCTACTAACTAGCGGATCCTCCTACGAGCAGTACTTC.

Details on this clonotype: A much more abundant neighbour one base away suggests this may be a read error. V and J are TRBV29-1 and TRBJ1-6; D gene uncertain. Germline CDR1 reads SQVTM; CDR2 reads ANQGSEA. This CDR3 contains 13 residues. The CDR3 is CGVREAANSPLHF. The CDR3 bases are TGCGGCGTTCGGGAGGCAGCTAATTCACCCCTCCACTTT.

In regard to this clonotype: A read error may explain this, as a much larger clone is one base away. CDR3: CASSLYRGLAVETQHF. The CDR3 region has the DNA TGTGCCAGCAGTTTATACCGGGGACTAGCTGTAGAGACCCAGCACTTC. The chain links TRBV12-3 or TRBV12-4 to TRBJ2-5, with 9 bases aligning to TRBD2. The CDR3 has 16 amino acids.

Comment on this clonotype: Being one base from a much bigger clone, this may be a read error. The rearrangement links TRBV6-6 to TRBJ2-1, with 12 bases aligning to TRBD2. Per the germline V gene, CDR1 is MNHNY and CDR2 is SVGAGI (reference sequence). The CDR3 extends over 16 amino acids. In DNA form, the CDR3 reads TGTGCCAGCAGTTATTCTAGCGGGAGGGCGGGCAATGACCAGTTCTTC. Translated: CASSYSSGRAGNDQFF.

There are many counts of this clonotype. The CDR3 sequence: CASRGQGASNQPQHF. CDR3 coding DNA: TGTGCCAGCAGGGGACAGGGGGCGAGCAATCAGCCCCAGCATTTT. The genes are TRBV12-3 or TRBV12-4 and TRBJ1-5; 12 bases match TRBD1. The CDR3 has 15 amino acids. Unmatched junction bases numbered 1, after V lost 6 bases and J lost 1 base.